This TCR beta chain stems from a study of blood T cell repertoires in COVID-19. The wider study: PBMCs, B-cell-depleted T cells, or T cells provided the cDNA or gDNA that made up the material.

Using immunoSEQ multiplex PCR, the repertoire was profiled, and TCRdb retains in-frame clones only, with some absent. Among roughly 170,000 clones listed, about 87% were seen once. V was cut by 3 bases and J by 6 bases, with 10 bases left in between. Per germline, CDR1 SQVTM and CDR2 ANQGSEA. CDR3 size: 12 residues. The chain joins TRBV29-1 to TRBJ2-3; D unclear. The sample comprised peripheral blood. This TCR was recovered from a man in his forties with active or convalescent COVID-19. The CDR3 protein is CSVEAQMDTQYF. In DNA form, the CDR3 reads TGCAGCGTTGAGGCTCAGATGGATACGCAGTATTTT.